Following are 13 T cell receptor beta chains from one sample sequenced in a study of beta chain features in type 1 diabetes (dated by TCRdb to 2016 to 2018). Library generation was performed with the immunoSEQ multiplex PCR assay. The High Capacity cDNA Reverse Transcription Kit was used to reverse transcribe all of the isolated RNA, meaning that expressed TCRB transcripts were what got sequenced. TCRdb mirrors the immuneACCESS table, restricted to in-frame sequences. Some clones are absent from its copies; in checked studies, under half trace to an unresolved V gene, and the reason for the others is unknown. Recorded for this sample are 860,000 or so clones; about a sixth of them occurred a single time. The ten largest clones add up to 0.023% of the sample. Sequenced material: naive CD4+ T cells from blood. The cell subset or site label here, explained by the study, means: true naive CD4+ T cells. These receptors were collected from a woman younger than 35 in good health.

The chain has TRBV7-2 and TRBJ2-7; D is possibly TRBD2 (6 bases). This CDR3 has 15 amino acids. Germline assignment: CDR1 SGHTA and CDR2 FQGNSA. The germline V and J ends were trimmed by 1 base and 2 bases, with 12 bases remaining between them. CDR3 nucleotide sequence: TGTGCCAGCAGCTTAGATGGCGGGAAGACCTACGAGCAGTACTTC. Its translation: CASSLDGGKTYEQYF.

Here the CDR3 reads CSARKNIQYF. In DNA form, the CDR3 reads TGCAGTGCGAGAAAAAACATTCAGTACTTC. The V gene is TRBV20-1, the J gene TRBJ2-4; D remains ambiguous. The CDR3 is 10 amino acids. V lost 6 bases, J lost 4 bases, and 4 bases lay in between. Germline-derived CDR1 and CDR2 are DFQATT and SNEGSKA (reference sequence).

This clone was counted a few times. The chain uses TRBV7-2 and TRBJ2-1; 7 bases are shared with TRBD1. V was pared by 1 base and J by 6 bases, with 3 bases of the junction left unmatched. Germline assignment: CDR1 SGHTA and CDR2 FQGNSA. This CDR3 is built from 14 residues. CDR3 amino acids: CASSLEWTGNEQFF. The CDR3 DNA is TGTGCCAGCAGCTTAGAATGGACAGGCAATGAGCAGTTCTTC.

This clone was seen only a few times. This rearrangement joins TRBV5-4 to TRBJ1-2, with D perhaps TRBD1 (5 bases). Trimming removed 0 bases from V and 1 base from J, with 13 bases in between. Germline CDR1 and CDR2: SGHNT and YYREEE (reference sequence). The CDR3 is made up of 16 amino acids. The DNA of the CDR3 is TGTGCCAGCAGCTTGGATGGGGGGACCTTTAACTATGGCTACACCTTC. It encodes CASSLDGGTFNYGYTF.

The chain combines TRBV7-9 with TRBJ2-1, with 7 bases lining up with TRBD2. Germline CDR1 is SEHNR and CDR2 is FQNEAQ (reference sequence). Trimming took 6 bases from V and 2 from J; bases not matched to a gene: 7. The CDR3 spans 15 residues. The CDR3 spells CASRNPGGPYNEQFF. CDR3 nucleotide sequence: TGTGCCAGCAGAAACCCGGGAGGACCCTACAATGAGCAGTTCTTC. Based on the CDR3 plus reference TRBV7-9 and TRBJ2-1, the full variable domain is DTGVSQNPRHKITKRGQNVTFRCDPISEHNRLYWYRQTLGQGPEFLTYFQNEAQLEKSRLLSDRFSAERPKGSFSTLEIQRTEQGDSAMYLCASRNPGGPYNEQFFGPGTRLTVL.

This clone was detected only a few times. The V gene is TRBV5-5, the J gene TRBJ1-1, with D perhaps TRBD1 (5 bases). Looked up from germline, CDR1 is SGHKS and CDR2 is YYEKEE (reference sequence). The CDR3 covers 15 residues. V lost 5 bases and J 1 base, leaving 15 bases between the germline ends. This CDR3 is CASRDKGSANTEAFF. DNA of the CDR3: TGTGCCAGCAGGGACAAGGGATCCGCGAACACTGAAGCTTTCTTT.

V gene TRBV5-1 combines with J gene TRBJ2-7, with 11 bases lining up with TRBD2. Germline V lookup: CDR1 SGHRS, CDR2 YFSETQ. This CDR3 comprises 16 residues. With 3 bases clipped from V and 0 bases from J, the junction kept 5 bases outside the gene matches. As DNA, the CDR3 is TGCGCCAGCAGCTGGACCGGGACTAGCGGCTCCTACGAGCAGTACTTC. The encoded protein is CASSWTGTSGSYEQYF.

In this sample, this clone turned up a few times. Other DNA sequences in the sample encode the same CDR3. This chain links TRBV28 with TRBJ1-2; possibly TRBD1 for D (5 bases). The V and J ends lost 2 bases and 8 bases respectively, with 9 bases between them. The CDR3 extends over 12 amino acids. In germline, CDR1 is MDHEN, CDR2 SYDVKM. The CDR3 is CASSLNRGGYTF. In nucleotides, the CDR3 is TGTGCCAGCAGTTTAAATAGGGGCGGCTACACCTTC.

This clone has more than one count but fewer than ten. Other DNA sequences in the sample encode the same CDR3. The gene calls are TRBV18 and TRBJ2-2; D uncertain. Germline CDR1 and CDR2: KGHSH and LQKENI. Trimming left V 3 bases short and J 6 bases short, with 8 bases between. The CDR3 totals 13 residues. The CDR3 spells CASSPLDAGELFF. CDR3 DNA: TGTGCCAGCTCACCCCTAGATGCCGGGGAGCTGTTTTTT.

DNA for the CDR3: TGTGCCAGCAGCTTGGGAATGCCATTGAGGGGGTATGGAAACACCATATATTTT. Its translation: CASSLGMPLRGYGNTIYF. V gene TRBV5-6 combines with J gene TRBJ1-3; D is perhaps TRBD1 (6 bases). Trimming pared 0 bases from V and 3 bases from J, leaving 19 bases between. Germline V gives CDR1 SGHDT, CDR2 YYEEEE. This CDR3 has 18 residues.

This clone has just a few counts. V is TRBV10-3 and J is TRBJ2-3; D assignment may be TRBD1 or TRBD2 (6 bases each). Germline V gives CDR1 ENHRY, CDR2 SYGVKD. The V and J ends lost 10 bases and 2 bases respectively, with 13 bases between them. CDR3 length equals 13 residues. The chain's CDR3 is CATRGDNTDTQYF. The CDR3 nucleotides read TGTGCCACCCGCGGGGACAACACAGATACGCAGTATTTT.

The chain links TRBV7-3 to TRBJ2-1, with D possibly matching TRBD1 (6 bases). This CDR3 region has 15 residues. Germline CDR1 is SGHTA and CDR2 is FQGTGA. V lost 3 bases and J 7 bases, leaving 16 bases between the germline ends. As DNA, the CDR3 is TGTGCCAGCAGCTTCTTTACCCAGGGGCGGAATGAGCAGTTCTTC. Residues: CASSFFTQGRNEQFF. The entire variable domain, with the rest obtained from reference TRBV7-3 and TRBJ2-1, is as follows: GAGVSQTPSNKVTEKGKYVELRCDPISGHTALYWYRQSLGQGPEFLIYFQGTGAADDSGLPNDRFFAVRPEGSVSTLKIQRTERGDSAVYLCASSFFTQGRNEQFFGPGTRLTVL.

This clone was seen only a few times. This sample also contains other DNA sequences that code for the same CDR3. The chain couples TRBV7-9 to TRBJ2-2, with no clear D. Deletions cut 1 base from V and 2 bases from J, with 5 bases between. Germline lookup yields CDR1 SEHNR and CDR2 FQNEAQ (reference sequence). The CDR3 consists of 14 residues. CDR3 protein: CASSLVRNTGELFF. The CDR3 DNA reads TGTGCCAGCAGCTTAGTCCGTAACACCGGGGAGCTGTTTTTT. The complete variable domain, with remaining parts taken from reference TRBV7-9 and TRBJ2-2, reads DTGVSQNPRHKITKRGQNVTFRCDPISEHNRLYWYRQTLGQGPEFLTYFQNEAQLEKSRLLSDRFSAERPKGSFSTLEIQRTEQGDSAMYLCASSLVRNTGELFFGEGSRLTVL.